The next 18 T cell receptor beta chains were all read from a single sample in a study of blood T cell repertoires in COVID-19 (dated by TCRdb to between 2020 and 2021). To prepare the library, the immunoSEQ multiplex PCR assay was applied. TCRdb obtained this table from immuneACCESS and retained in-frame rearrangements with V and J assigned. These tables miss some clones; where compared with another copy, unresolved V genes account for less than half of the shortfall, and the remainder is unexplained. The sample table shows some 300,000 clones, and roughly 88% are seen once. The top ten constitute 0.75% to 1% of the sample. The material sequenced was PBMCs or T cells enriched from blood (not recorded which). All receptors derive from a woman under 40 who had recovered from COVID-19.

This clone was seen just once. This chain uses TRBV9 with TRBJ2-2; D gene ambiguous. The CDR3 runs 15 residues. In germline, CDR1 is SGDLS, CDR2 YYNGEE. The V gene lost 0 bases and the J gene lost 1 base, with 7 bases spanning the gap. The CDR3 DNA sequence: TGTGCCAGCAGCGTAGACCAGGAGAACACCGGGGAGCTGTTTTTT. Translated, it gives CASSVDQENTGELFF.

The V and J genes are TRBV27 and TRBJ2-2, with D uncertain. The CDR3 is 13 amino acids. Trimming shortened V by 6 bases and J by 3 bases, and 8 bases separated the two germline ends. CDR1 is MNHEY, CDR2 SMNVEV, per germline (reference sequence). CDR3 protein: CASSLDYTGELFF. The CDR3 DNA follows: TGTGCCAGCAGCCTAGATTACACCGGGGAGCTGTTTTTT.

This clone appeared many times. The chain uses TRBV19 and TRBJ2-1; possible D gene TRBD1, 5 bases. Germline loops: CDR1 LNHDA, CDR2 SQIVND (reference sequence). Trimming removed 0 bases at V and 8 bases at J, with 8 bases between. This CDR3 has 13 residues. CDR3 DNA: TGTGCCAGTAGTATAGATCAGGGTCATGAGCAGTTCTTC. Residues: CASSIDQGHEQFF.

CDR3 region: CASSQDPGQVEAFF. CDR3 nucleotide sequence: TGCGCCAGCAGCCAAGATCCGGGACAGGTAGAAGCTTTCTTT. The V call is TRBV4-1, the J call TRBJ1-1; TRBD1 matches at 8 bases. V gave up 0 bases and J gave up 8 bases; unmatched junction bases: 5. Germline lookup yields CDR1 MGHRA and CDR2 YSYEKL. This CDR3 is built from 14 residues.

Details on this clone: Additional DNA sequences in this sample encode the identical CDR3. The rearrangement uses TRBV9 and TRBJ2-7; perhaps TRBD2 as D (5 bases). This CDR3 comprises 14 residues. Germline assignment: CDR1 SGDLS and CDR2 YYNGEE. V lost 2 bases and J 1 base, leaving 10 bases between the germline ends. CDR3 region: CASSVGSASYEQYF. The DNA for the CDR3 is TGTGCCAGCAGCGTGGGGAGCGCGTCCTACGAGCAGTACTTC.

This sequence joins TRBV5-4 and TRBJ1-6, with D perhaps matching TRBD1 (6 bases). With 3 bases removed from V and 0 bases from J, the gap between germline ends came to 22 bases. Germline values: CDR1 SGHNT, CDR2 YYREEE (reference sequence). The CDR3 is 20 residues long. The DNA of the CDR3 is TGTGCCAGCAGCTGGGCGACAGGAAGTACGAAGAGCTCCTATAATTCACCCCTCCACTTT. It is translated as CASSWATGSTKSSYNSPLHF.

This rearrangement joins TRBV10-2 to TRBJ2-7, with TRBD1 matching over 8 bases. Germline loops: CDR1 WSHSY, CDR2 SAAADI. With V trimmed by 2 bases and J by 4 bases, 7 bases remained unmatched. The CDR3 extends over 15 amino acids. In DNA, the CDR3 is TGCGCCAGCAGTGAGCCCGGGACAGGCATTTACGAGCAGTACTTC. Translation: CASSEPGTGIYEQYF.

This clone was detected only once. The V and J genes are TRBV9 and TRBJ2-2, with a weak D call TRBD1 (5 bases). CDR3 size: 22 residues. From germline, CDR1 is SGDLS and CDR2 YYNGEE. The V and J ends lost 3 bases and 6 bases respectively, with 36 bases between them. This chain's CDR3 is CASSATHSRDTKGARLAGELFF. CDR3 bases: TGTGCCAGCAGCGCGACACACTCCCGAGACACCAAAGGGGCTAGGTTAGCCGGGGAGCTGTTTTTT.

The J gene is TRBJ2-1, the V gene TRBV23-1; D remains ambiguous. TRBV23-1 is an ORF; its function is uncertain. The CDR3 consists of 15 residues. Trimming cost V 0 bases and J 7 bases, with 13 bases left between them. The CDR3 protein is CASSQSAPLRNEQFF. For the CDR3, the DNA is TGCGCCAGCAGTCAATCGGCCCCCCTGAGGAATGAGCAGTTCTTC.

The J gene is TRBJ2-1, the V gene TRBV5-1, with D hard to call. Germline V CDR1 and CDR2: SGHRS, YFSETQ. The CDR3 extends over 14 amino acids. Trimming pared 0 bases from V and 10 bases from J, leaving 14 bases between. CDR3 protein: CASSLDNVWAEQFF. The CDR3 DNA is TGCGCCAGCAGCTTGGATAATGTATGGGCGGAGCAGTTCTTC.

The genes are TRBV2 and TRBJ1-2; no firm D call. The CDR3 covers 13 residues. V lost 9 bases and J lost 8, with 19 bases in between. Germline assignment: CDR1 SNHLY and CDR2 FYNNEI. The CDR3: CASIDAFVGGYTF. Here the CDR3 DNA reads TGTGCCAGTATAGATGCATTCGTGGGCGGCTACACCTTC.

The chain employs TRBV30 and TRBJ1-2; the D gene is possibly TRBD1 (5 bases). Trimming stripped 2 bases from V and 4 bases from J, with 11 bases between. This CDR3 region has 13 residues. The germline V gene has CDR1 GTSNPN and CDR2 SVGIG (reference sequence). CDR3: CAWSLGGSYGYTF. The CDR3, as DNA: TGTGCCTGGAGTTTGGGGGGGAGCTATGGCTACACCTTC.

This chain links TRBV4-1 with TRBJ1-2; D remains ambiguous. The CDR3 sequence is 14 residues long. Germline V gene data show CDR1 as MGHRA and CDR2 as YSYEKL. Trimming pared 1 base from V and 3 bases from J, leaving 9 bases between. DNA of the CDR3: TGCGCCAGCAGCCAAGCTCCGTCGGACTATGGCTACACCTTC. It translates to CASSQAPSDYGYTF.

This clone was recorded only once. V gene TRBV11-2 combines with J gene TRBJ2-7; the D gene is possibly TRBD2 (5 bases). V was cut by 5 bases and J by 4 bases, with 15 bases left in between. This CDR3 region has 14 residues. The germline V gene encodes CDR1 SGHAT and CDR2 FQNNGV. The DNA for the CDR3 is TGTGCCAGCAGCCATGTTGGACTCGCATACGAGCAGTACTTC. Residues: CASSHVGLAYEQYF.

This chain joins TRBV4-1 and TRBJ2-1; 11 bases map to TRBD2. This CDR3 spans 20 amino acids. Per the germline V gene, CDR1 is MGHRA and CDR2 is YSYEKL. Trimming cost V 3 bases and J 5 bases; bases outside gene matches: 18. CDR3 sequence (DNA): TGCGCCAGCAGCCATTCGGCTAGCGGGAGGCAGCCCTTTCCTAACAATGAGCAGTTCTTC. This encodes CASSHSASGRQPFPNNEQFF.

The rearrangement links TRBV7-9 to TRBJ1-6; D gene ambiguous. The CDR3 extends over 13 amino acids. Trimming removed 2 bases from V and 8 bases from J, with 7 bases in between. Germline V gene data show CDR1 as SEHNR and CDR2 as FQNEAQ (reference sequence). The CDR3: CASSLNGDSPLHF. CDR3 in DNA: TGTGCCAGCAGCTTAAACGGAGATTCACCCCTCCACTTT. The full variable domain, with the rest looked up from reference TRBV7-9 and TRBJ1-6, is DTGVSQNPRHKITKRGQNVTFRCDPISEHNRLYWYRQTLGQGPEFLTYFQNEAQLEKSRLLSDRFSAERPKGSFSTLEIQRTEQGDSAMYLCASSLNGDSPLHFGNGTRLTVT.

The gene calls are TRBV27 and TRBJ1-2; D is uncertain. The CDR3 is made up of 15 amino acids. Germline assignment: CDR1 MNHEY and CDR2 SMNVEV (reference sequence). V was trimmed by 5 bases and J by 5 bases, leaving 18 bases between them. CDR3 amino acids: CASSPQTGIGYGYTF. In DNA form, the CDR3 reads TGTGCCAGCAGTCCTCAGACCGGGATCGGGTATGGCTACACCTTC.

The CDR3 loop reads CASSSSRTEAFF. For the CDR3, the DNA is TGTGCCAGCAGCTCCTCGAGGACTGAAGCTTTCTTT. This chain uses TRBV5-4 with TRBJ1-1; no reliable D call. V gave up 3 bases and J gave up 5 bases, with 8 bases separating them. Per the germline V gene, CDR1 is SGHNT and CDR2 is YYREEE (reference sequence). CDR3 size: 12 residues.